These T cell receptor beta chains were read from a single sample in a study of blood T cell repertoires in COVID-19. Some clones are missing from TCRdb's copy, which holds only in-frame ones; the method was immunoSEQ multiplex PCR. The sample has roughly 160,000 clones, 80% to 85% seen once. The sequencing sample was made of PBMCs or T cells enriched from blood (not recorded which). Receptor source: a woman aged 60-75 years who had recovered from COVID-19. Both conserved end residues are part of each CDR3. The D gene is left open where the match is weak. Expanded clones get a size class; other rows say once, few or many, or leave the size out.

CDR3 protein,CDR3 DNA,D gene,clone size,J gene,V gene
CASSRRAGTSEATDTQYF,TGCGCCAGCAGCCGTCGAGCCGGGACTAGCGAGGCCACAGATACGCAGTATTTT,TRBD2,-,TRBJ2-3,TRBV4-1
CASSDWDTTNYGYTF,TGTGCCAGCAGCGACTGGGACACCACTAACTATGGCTACACCTTC,-,few,TRBJ1-2,TRBV7-9
CSVDRTGITEAFF,TGCAGCGTTGATAGGACAGGGATCACTGAAGCTTTCTTT,TRBD1,-,TRBJ1-1,TRBV29-1
CASSFAGNTIYF,TGTGCCAGCAGCTTCGCTGGAAACACCATATATTTT,-,-,TRBJ1-3,TRBV7-6
CASSSSVSYEQYF,TGTGCCAGCAGTTCCTCTGTTTCCTACGAGCAGTACTTC,-,-,TRBJ2-7,TRBV12-3/TRBV12-4
CASSLGGRAGSNEQFF,TGTGCCAGCAGTTTAGGGGGGAGGGCCGGCTCCAATGAGCAGTTCTTC,TRBD2,-,TRBJ2-1,TRBV27
CASSLRLAGVPSNTGELFF,TGTGCCAGCAGTTTACGACTAGCGGGAGTACCTTCGAACACCGGGGAGCTGTTTTTT,TRBD2,-,TRBJ2-2,TRBV27
CASSSWTGDTGELFF,TGCGCCAGCAGCTCTTGGACAGGGGACACCGGGGAGCTGTTTTTT,TRBD1,-,TRBJ2-2,TRBV4-1
CASSSAGQGSGANVLTF,TGTGCCAGCAGCTCCGCAGGACAGGGCTCAGGGGCCAACGTCCTGACTTTC,TRBD1,-,TRBJ2-6,TRBV13
CASSVEDRVLTEAFF,TGTGCCAGCAGCGTAGAGGACAGGGTCTTGACTGAAGCTTTCTTT,TRBD1,-,TRBJ1-1,TRBV9
CSASPSSGDSTDTQYF,TGCAGTGCTAGTCCCTCTAGCGGGGACTCCACAGATACGCAGTATTTT,TRBD2,-,TRBJ2-3,TRBV20-1
CASSLDRATEAFF,TGTGCCAGCAGTTTAGACAGGGCCACTGAAGCTTTCTTT,-,once,TRBJ1-1,TRBV12-3/TRBV12-4
CASSIEPPTLAGVYNEQFF,TGTGCCAGTAGTATAGAGCCCCCAACACTAGCGGGAGTCTACAATGAGCAGTTCTTC,TRBD2,few,TRBJ2-1,TRBV19
CASSAIPPEGGDTQYF,TGTGCCAGCAGTGCGATACCCCCTGAGGGTGGAGATACGCAGTATTTT,-,-,TRBJ2-3,TRBV28
CASSETGVEGTDTQYF,TGTGCCAGCAGCGAGACAGGGGTAGAGGGCACAGATACGCAGTATTTT,TRBD1,-,TRBJ2-3,TRBV9
CASSTSWTSGNTDTQYF,TGTGCCAGCAGTACCTCCTGGACTAGCGGGAATACAGATACGCAGTATTTT,TRBD2,-,TRBJ2-3,TRBV2
CASSSAREGTDTQYF,TGTGCCAGCAGCTCAGCTCGGGAGGGCACAGATACGCAGTATTTT,TRBD2,-,TRBJ2-3,TRBV6-2/TRBV6-3
CASSRTSGGYEQYF,TGTGCCAGCAGTCGCACTAGCGGGGGCTACGAGCAGTACTTC,TRBD2,-,TRBJ2-7,TRBV27